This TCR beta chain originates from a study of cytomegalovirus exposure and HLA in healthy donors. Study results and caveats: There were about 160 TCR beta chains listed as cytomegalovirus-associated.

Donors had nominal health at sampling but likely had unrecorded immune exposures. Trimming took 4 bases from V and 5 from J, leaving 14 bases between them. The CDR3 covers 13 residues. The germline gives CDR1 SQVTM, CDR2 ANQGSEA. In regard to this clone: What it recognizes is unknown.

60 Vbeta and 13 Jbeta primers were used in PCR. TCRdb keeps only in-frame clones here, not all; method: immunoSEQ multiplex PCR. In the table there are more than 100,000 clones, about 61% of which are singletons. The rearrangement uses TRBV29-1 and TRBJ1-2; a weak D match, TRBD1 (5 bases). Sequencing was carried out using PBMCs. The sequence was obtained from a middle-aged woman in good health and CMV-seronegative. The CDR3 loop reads CSVVGGSRYGYTF. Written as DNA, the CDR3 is TGCAGCGTTGTCGGGGGTAGTCGGTATGGCTACACCTTC.